This T cell receptor (beta chain) was sequenced during a study of a mutant IDH1 vaccine in newly diagnosed glioma. At the level of the study: The therapy given earlier, which was standard therapy, consisted of radiotherapy, temozolomide, or both, and most of the patients received both.

Generated by immunoSEQ multiplex PCR, the TCRdb table keeps only in-frame clones and is missing some. Of fewer than 45,000 clones in the sample, around 82% were seen once. Time point here: week 47, end of study. The content of each vaccine dose was 300 ug of mutant IDH1 20-mer peptide, and topical imiquimod accompanied it. Trimming removed 6 bases at V and 4 bases at J, with 3 bases between. Per germline, CDR1 SNHLY and CDR2 FYNNEI. This CDR3 contains 10 residues. Concerning this clone itself: Its cognate antigen is unknown.

V is TRBV2 and J is TRBJ1-2; D remains unclear. The clonotype comes from a young man with glioma. Some clones in this sample may be carry-over from other donors' samples. The sequencing here drew on PBMCs, taken from a glioma patient whose treatment included an IDH1 peptide vaccine. The CDR3 protein is CASRAYGYTF. The CDR3 coding sequence is TGTGCCAGCAGGGCCTATGGCTACACCTTC.